The text below deals with one TCR beta chain. This specimen belongs to a study of blood T cell repertoires in COVID-19. Study-wide context: Acute and convalescent COVID-19 samples came from the United States, Italy and Spain. Nucleic acid was either cDNA or gDNA, and it came from T cells, B-cell-depleted T cells, or PBMCs.

Germline assignment: CDR1 MNHEY and CDR2 SVGAGI. The V gene end was trimmed by 8 bases and the J gene end by 7 bases; junction bases not matched to a gene: 9. This CDR3 is built from 13 residues. Authors' processing steps: Using reference gene primer amplification, nucleated cell counts were estimated. Sequencing was performed with immunoSEQ multiplex PCR; in TCRdb, only in-frame clones are kept and a portion is missing. V and J calls and clone size come straight from that table; D and trimming were deduced from the DNA. The data hold approximately 41,000 clones, with approximately 90% observed a single time.

Material: peripheral blood. The chain recombines TRBV6-5 with TRBJ2-7; 9 nucleotides line up with TRBD1. The clonotype comes from a human donor in a cohort sampled during active COVID-19. This chain's CDR3 is CASGHRGRDEQYF. Here the CDR3 DNA reads TGTGCCAGCGGTCACAGGGGGCGTGATGAGCAGTACTTC.